These T cell receptor beta chains were read from a single sample in a study of identifying expanded T cells in peripheral blood. The assay was immunoSEQ multiplex PCR, and TCRdb's table has in-frame clones only and misses some. The table includes about 94,000 clones, 70% to 90% detected once. The sequenced sample consisted of blood. The receptors shown here come from a person aged 18 to 75 in good health. Each CDR3 is given with its conserved first and last residue. A D gene is named only where the DNA matches it firmly. Size values are once, few and many counts, or a class for expanded clones, and some rows have none.

v_gene	j_gene	d_gene	abundance	CDR3aa	CDR3nt
TRBV11-3	TRBJ2-1	TRBD1	.	CASSFSGTDYNEQFF	TGTGCCAGCAGCTTTTCCGGGACAGACTACAATGAGCAGTTCTTC
TRBV4-3	TRBJ2-7	.	once	CASSQGLLGGRLYEQYF	TGCGCCAGCAGCCAGGGCCTGCTTGGGGGCCGTCTGTACGAGCAGTACTTC
TRBV18	TRBJ2-2	TRBD1	.	CASSRTGQGSGELFF	TGTGCCAGCTCACGTACCGGACAGGGTTCCGGGGAGCTGTTTTTT
TRBV28	TRBJ1-2	.	.	CASSPTYGYTF	TGTGCCAGCAGTCCCACCTATGGCTACACCTTC
TRBV7-2	TRBJ2-2	.	.	CASSLKQGNTGELFF	TGTGCCAGCAGCTTAAAACAGGGGAACACCGGGGAGCTGTTTTTT
TRBV7-9	TRBJ2-6	.	.	CASSQGSSGANVLTF	TGTGCCAGCAGCCAAGGGAGCTCTGGGGCCAACGTCCTGACTTTC
TRBV4-1	TRBJ2-2	TRBD1	.	CASSQTGGSLGTGELFF	TGCGCCAGCAGCCAGACAGGGGGTAGTCTAGGCACCGGGGAGCTGTTTTTT
TRBV4-3	TRBJ1-1	.	.	CASSQILNTEAFF	TGCGCCAGCAGCCAGATTTTGAACACTGAAGCTTTCTTT
TRBV7-2	TRBJ1-4	.	.	CASSLENEKLFF	TGTGCCAGCAGCTTAGAAAATGAAAAACTGTTTTTT
TRBV30	TRBJ1-1	.	few	CAWSATQSTEAFF	TGTGCCTGGAGTGCGACACAAAGCACTGAAGCTTTCTTT
TRBV5-4	TRBJ2-2	TRBD2	.	CASSLEAGGTGELFF	TGTGCCAGCAGCTTAGAAGCGGGAGGCACCGGGGAGCTGTTTTTT
TRBV9	TRBJ1-4	.	once	CASSVGNPNEKLFF	TGTGCCAGCAGCGTAGGGAATCCCAATGAAAAACTGTTTTTT
TRBV7-9	TRBJ1-4	.	once	CASSNPPGNEKLFF	TGTGCCAGCAGCAACCCTCCGGGGAATGAAAAACTGTTTTTT
TRBV15	TRBJ2-3	.	.	CATSRVLGMGADTQYF	TGTGCCACCAGCAGAGTTCTGGGGATGGGGGCGGATACGCAGTATTTT
TRBV5-1	TRBJ2-7	TRBD2	.	CASSLTSGGSYEQYF	TGCGCCAGCAGCCTCACTAGCGGGGGCTCCTACGAGCAGTACTTC
TRBV11-2	TRBJ1-6	.	.	CASSLGQVNNSPLHF	TGTGCCAGCAGCTTAGGGCAGGTTAATAATTCACCCCTCCACTTT
TRBV2	TRBJ2-3	TRBD1	.	CASSRTGGPTDTQYF	TGTGCCAGCAGTCGGACAGGGGGGCCCACAGATACGCAGTATTTT